The sequence of this T cell receptor beta chain was determined in a study of blood T cell repertoires in COVID-19. About the study: The origin of the acute and convalescent COVID-19 samples was the United States, Italy and Spain. PBMCs, B-cell-depleted T cells, or T cells were the source of the cDNA or gDNA that made up the material.

Clones were read by immunoSEQ multiplex PCR, and TCRdb kept only the in-frame ones, dropping some. The repertoire includes hundreds of thousands of clones, around 86% of them detected once, and 2% to 2.5% sits in the top ten. Per the germline V gene, CDR1 is SGDLS and CDR2 is YYNGEE. The CDR3 covers 15 residues. Trimming pared 3 bases from V and 1 base from J, leaving 13 bases between. Individuals aged roughly 18 to 95 years were recruited from 24 US areas. Recovered participants had two consecutive negative NP/OP PCR tests, healthcare professional clearance, or symptom resolution. Sequencing used PBMCs or T cells enriched from blood (not recorded which). This chain uses TRBV9 with TRBJ1-2; D possibly corresponds to TRBD1 (5 bases). The receptor was derived from a woman between 45 and 60 years old who had recovered from COVID-19. This CDR3 reads CASSASRARNYGYTF. The CDR3 bases are TGTGCCAGCAGCGCCTCCAGGGCACGTAACTATGGCTACACCTTC.